This T cell receptor beta chain originates from a study of shared clonotypes between healthy human individuals. Findings of the study overall: On the whole, naive subsets had larger estimated richness than memory subsets had. Relative to their counterparts shared across all four donors, non-shared clonotypes exhibited diminished generation probabilities.

A remark on this clone: Antigen unknown.

Deep-level running was used for the assay. The repertoire was sequenced with immunoSEQ multiplex PCR; TCRdb's copy has only in-frame clones and lacks some. This sample has around 510,000 clones; approximately 94% occur once, and the top ten carry 0.05% to 0.07%. Germline CDR1 reads SGHAT; CDR2 reads FQNNGV. The CDR3 runs 15 residues. Trimming took 4 bases from V and 3 from J, leaving 16 bases between them. This TCR came from a woman between 25 and 40 years old in good health. The specimen was naive CD4+ T cells sorted from blood. Subset meaning: CD45RA+ positively selected. The rearrangement uses TRBV11-2 and TRBJ2-7; possibly TRBD1 or TRBD2 for D (5 bases each). The CDR3 nucleotides read TGTGCCAGCAGCTCATCATCCGGGACGGACTACGAGCAGTACTTC. The encoded protein is CASSSSSGTDYEQYF.